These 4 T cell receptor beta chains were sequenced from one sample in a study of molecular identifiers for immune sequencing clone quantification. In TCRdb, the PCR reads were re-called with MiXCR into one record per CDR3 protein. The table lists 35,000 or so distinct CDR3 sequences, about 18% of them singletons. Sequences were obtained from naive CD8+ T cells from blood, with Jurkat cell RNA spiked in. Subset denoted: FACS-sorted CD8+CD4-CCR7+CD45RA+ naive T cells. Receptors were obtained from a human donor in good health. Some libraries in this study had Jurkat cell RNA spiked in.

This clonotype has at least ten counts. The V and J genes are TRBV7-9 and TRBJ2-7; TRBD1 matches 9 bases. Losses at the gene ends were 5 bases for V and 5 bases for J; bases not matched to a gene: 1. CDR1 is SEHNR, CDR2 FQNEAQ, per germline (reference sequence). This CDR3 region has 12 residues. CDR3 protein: CASSRTGDEQYF. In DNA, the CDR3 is TGTGCCAGCAGCCGGACAGGGGACGAGCAGTACTTC.

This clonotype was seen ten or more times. Written as DNA, the CDR3 is TGCGCCAGCAACCCTGACCCCGAGACTGAAGCTTTCTTT. Translation: CASNPDPETEAFF. The chain combines TRBV4-1 with TRBJ1-1; D remains unclear. The CDR3 contains 13 residues. With 7 bases removed from V and 5 bases from J, the gap between germline ends came to 14 bases. Germline CDR1 is MGHRA and CDR2 is YSYEKL.

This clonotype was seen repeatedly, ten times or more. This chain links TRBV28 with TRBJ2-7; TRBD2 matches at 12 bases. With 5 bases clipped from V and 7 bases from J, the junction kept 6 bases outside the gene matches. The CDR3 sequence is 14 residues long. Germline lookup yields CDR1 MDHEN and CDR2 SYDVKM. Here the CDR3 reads CASSRTSGALEQYF. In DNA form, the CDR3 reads TGTGCCAGCAGTAGGACTAGCGGGGCCCTAGAGCAGTACTTC.

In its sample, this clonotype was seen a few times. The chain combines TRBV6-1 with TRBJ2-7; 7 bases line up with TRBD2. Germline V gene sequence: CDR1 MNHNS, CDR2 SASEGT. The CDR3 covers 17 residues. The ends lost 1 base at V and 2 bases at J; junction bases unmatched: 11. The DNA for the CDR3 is TGTGCCAGCAGTGAAGGTCCCCCTAGCGGCGCTACCTACGAGCAGTACTTC. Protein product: CASSEGPPSGATYEQYF.